The rows below give T cell receptor beta chains drawn from one sample of a study of T cell responses to AZD1222 COVID-19 vaccine. Sequencing was performed with immunoSEQ multiplex PCR; in TCRdb, only in-frame clones are kept and a portion is missing. Of 110,000 to 150,000 clones listed, about 90% are singletons. Source: peripheral blood, taken on day 0 of AZD1222 vaccination. The receptors were sampled from an adult in good health. The conserved cysteine and the conserved F or W are not part of the CDR3 here. Each record gives: V gene, D gene, clone size, CDR3 protein. D genes are given only for firm matches. For some rows the clone size is stated as once, few or many, or as a class when expanded; others skip it.

>TRBV27|-|-
ASSSRTLNNSPLH
>TRBV18|-|-
ASSPPVSLANWKTGELF
>TRBV5-4|-|-
ASSFRMGRGNTEAF
>TRBV7-2|TRBD2|-
ASSRKAGVLTDTQY
>TRBV7-9|-|-
ASSFAGDWDEQF
>TRBV18|-|-
ASSPTEVGNTIY
>TRBV7-9|TRBD1|-
ASSYRGQGYGYT
>TRBV9|-|-
ASGGQGGPGNTIY
>TRBV5-6|TRBD1|few
ASSLVPGQSGEQY
>TRBV5-1|TRBD2|-
ASSTGVSGSGLYEQY